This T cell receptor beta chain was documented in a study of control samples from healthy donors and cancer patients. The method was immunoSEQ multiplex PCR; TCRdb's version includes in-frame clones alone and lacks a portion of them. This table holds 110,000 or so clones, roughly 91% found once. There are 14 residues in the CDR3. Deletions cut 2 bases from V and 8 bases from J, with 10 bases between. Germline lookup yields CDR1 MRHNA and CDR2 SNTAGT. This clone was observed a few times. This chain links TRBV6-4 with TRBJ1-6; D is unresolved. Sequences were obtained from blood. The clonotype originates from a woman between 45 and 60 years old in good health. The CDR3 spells CASSDTFGYSPLHF. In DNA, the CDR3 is TGTGCCAGCAGTGACACCTTTGGGTATTCACCCCTCCACTTT.